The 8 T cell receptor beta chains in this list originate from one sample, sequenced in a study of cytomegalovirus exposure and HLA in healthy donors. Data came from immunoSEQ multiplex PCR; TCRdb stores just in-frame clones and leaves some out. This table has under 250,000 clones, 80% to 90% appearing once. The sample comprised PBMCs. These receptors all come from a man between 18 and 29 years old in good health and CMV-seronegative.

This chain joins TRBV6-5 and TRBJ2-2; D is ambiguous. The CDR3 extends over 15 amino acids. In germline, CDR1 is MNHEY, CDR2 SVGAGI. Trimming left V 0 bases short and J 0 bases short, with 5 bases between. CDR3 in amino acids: CASSYSRANTGELFF. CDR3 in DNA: TGTGCCAGCAGTTACTCCCGCGCGAACACCGGGGAGCTGTTTTTT.

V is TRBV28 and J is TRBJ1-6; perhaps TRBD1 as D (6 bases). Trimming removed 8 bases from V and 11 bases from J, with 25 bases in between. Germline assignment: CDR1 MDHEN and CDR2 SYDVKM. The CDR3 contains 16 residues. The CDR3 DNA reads TGTGCCAGCTACTCCTTGGGGGACAAAAAGCGTCCACCCCTCCACTTT. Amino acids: CASYSLGDKKRPPLHF.

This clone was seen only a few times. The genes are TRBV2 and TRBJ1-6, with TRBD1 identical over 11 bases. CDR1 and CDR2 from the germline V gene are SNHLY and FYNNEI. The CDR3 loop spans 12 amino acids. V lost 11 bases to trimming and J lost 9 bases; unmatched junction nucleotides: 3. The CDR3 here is CAGQGAGSPLHF. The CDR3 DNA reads TGTGCCGGACAGGGGGCAGGTTCACCCCTCCACTTT.

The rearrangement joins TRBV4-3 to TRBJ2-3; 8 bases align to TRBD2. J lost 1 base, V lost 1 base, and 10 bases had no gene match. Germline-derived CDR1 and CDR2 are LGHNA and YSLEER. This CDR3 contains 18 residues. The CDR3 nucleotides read TGCGCCAGCAGCCAAGTAGGCGGGGGGATTTCTGGCACAGATACGCAGTATTTT. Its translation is CASSQVGGGISGTDTQYF.

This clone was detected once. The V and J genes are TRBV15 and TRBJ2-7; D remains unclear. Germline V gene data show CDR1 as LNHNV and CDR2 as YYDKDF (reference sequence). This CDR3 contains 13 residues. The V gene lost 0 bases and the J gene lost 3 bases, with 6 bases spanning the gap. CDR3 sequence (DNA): TGTGCCACCAGCAGAGACTCAGTCTACGAGCAGTACTTC. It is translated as CATSRDSVYEQYF.

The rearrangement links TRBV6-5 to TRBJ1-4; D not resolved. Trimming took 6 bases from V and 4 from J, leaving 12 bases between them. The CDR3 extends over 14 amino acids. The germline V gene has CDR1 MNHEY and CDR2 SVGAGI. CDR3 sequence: CASRSGVVNEKLFF. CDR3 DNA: TGTGCCAGCAGGTCCGGGGTAGTTAATGAAAAACTGTTTTTT.

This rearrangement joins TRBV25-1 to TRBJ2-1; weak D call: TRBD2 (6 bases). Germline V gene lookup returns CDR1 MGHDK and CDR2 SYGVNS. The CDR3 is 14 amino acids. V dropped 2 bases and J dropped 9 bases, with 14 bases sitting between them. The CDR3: CASSEGRTTLEQFF. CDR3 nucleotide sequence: TGTGCCAGCAGTGAAGGAAGGACTACTCTTGAGCAGTTCTTC.

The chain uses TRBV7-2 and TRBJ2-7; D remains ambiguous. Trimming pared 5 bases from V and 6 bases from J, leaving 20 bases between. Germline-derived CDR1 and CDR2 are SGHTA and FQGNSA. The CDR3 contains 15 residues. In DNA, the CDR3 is TGTGCCAGCAGCGCCCAAAGTTTCGCGTCTAGCGAGCAGTACTTC. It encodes CASSAQSFASSEQYF.